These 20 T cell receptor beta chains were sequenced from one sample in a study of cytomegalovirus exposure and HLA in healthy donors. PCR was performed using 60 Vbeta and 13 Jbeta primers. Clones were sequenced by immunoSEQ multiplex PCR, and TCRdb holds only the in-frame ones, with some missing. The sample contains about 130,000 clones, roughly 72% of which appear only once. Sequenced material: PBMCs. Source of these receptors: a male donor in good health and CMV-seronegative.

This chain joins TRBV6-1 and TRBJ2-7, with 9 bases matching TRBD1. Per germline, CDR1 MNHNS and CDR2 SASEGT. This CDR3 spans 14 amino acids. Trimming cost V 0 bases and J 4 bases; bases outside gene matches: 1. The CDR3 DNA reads TGTGCCAGCAGTGAAGCGGACAGGGGTTACGAGCAGTACTTC. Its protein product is CASSEADRGYEQYF.

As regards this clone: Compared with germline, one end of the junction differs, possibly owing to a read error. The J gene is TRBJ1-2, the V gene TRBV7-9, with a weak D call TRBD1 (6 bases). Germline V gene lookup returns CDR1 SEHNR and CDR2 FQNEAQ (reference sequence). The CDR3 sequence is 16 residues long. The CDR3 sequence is CSSSSQGRGDHYGYTF. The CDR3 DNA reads TGTTCCAGCAGCTCTCAGGGCAGGGGCGATCACTATGGCTACACCTTC.

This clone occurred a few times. The CDR3 loop reads CASRGDRVNTGELFF. DNA of the CDR3: TGTGCCAGCAGGGGGGACAGGGTGAACACCGGGGAGCTGTTTTTT. V and J are TRBV2 and TRBJ2-2, with 9 bases aligning to TRBD1. Trimming at V came to 6 bases and at J to 1 base, leaving 3 bases not matched to a gene. Germline CDR1 and CDR2: SNHLY and FYNNEI. CDR3 length equals 15 residues.

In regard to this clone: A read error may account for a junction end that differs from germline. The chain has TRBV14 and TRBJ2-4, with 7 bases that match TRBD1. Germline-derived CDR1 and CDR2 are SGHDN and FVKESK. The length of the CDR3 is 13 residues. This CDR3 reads CASGQAFPGQLYF. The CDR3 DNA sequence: TGTGCCAGCGGCCAAGCATTCCCGGGACAGCTGTACTTC.

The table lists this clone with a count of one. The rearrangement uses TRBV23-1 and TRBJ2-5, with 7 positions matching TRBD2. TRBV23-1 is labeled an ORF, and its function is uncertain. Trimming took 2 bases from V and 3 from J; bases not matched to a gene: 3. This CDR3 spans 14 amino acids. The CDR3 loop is CASSQVLAEETQYF. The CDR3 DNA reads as TGCGCCAGCAGTCAAGTCCTAGCGGAAGAGACCCAGTACTTC.

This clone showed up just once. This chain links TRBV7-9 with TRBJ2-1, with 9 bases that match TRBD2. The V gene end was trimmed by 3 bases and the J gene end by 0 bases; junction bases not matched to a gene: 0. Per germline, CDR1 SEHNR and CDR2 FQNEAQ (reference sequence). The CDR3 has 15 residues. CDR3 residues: CASSFSGSSYNEQFF. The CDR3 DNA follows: TGTGCCAGCAGCTTTAGCGGGAGCTCCTACAATGAGCAGTTCTTC. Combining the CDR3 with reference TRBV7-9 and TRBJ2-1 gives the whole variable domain DTGVSQNPRHKITKRGQNVTFRCDPISEHNRLYWYRQTLGQGPEFLTYFQNEAQLEKSRLLSDRFSAERPKGSFSTLEIQRTEQGDSAMYLCASSFSGSSYNEQFFGPGTRLTVL.

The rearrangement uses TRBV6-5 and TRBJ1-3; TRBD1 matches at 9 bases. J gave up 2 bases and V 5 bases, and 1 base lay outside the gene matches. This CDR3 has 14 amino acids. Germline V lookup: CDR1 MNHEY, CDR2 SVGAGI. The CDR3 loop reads CASSTGGPGNTIYF. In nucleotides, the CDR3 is TGTGCCAGCAGTACAGGGGGCCCTGGAAACACCATATATTTT.

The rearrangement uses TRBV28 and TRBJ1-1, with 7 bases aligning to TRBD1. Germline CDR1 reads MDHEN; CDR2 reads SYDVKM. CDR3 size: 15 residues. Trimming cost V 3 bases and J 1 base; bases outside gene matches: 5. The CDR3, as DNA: TGTGCCAGCAGTTTCTGGACAGGCGAGAACACTGAAGCTTTCTTT. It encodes CASSFWTGENTEAFF.

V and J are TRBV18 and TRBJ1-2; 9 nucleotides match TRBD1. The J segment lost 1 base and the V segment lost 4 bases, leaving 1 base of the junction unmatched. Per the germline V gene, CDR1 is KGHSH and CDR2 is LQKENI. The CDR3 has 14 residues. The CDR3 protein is CASSRDRDNYGYTF. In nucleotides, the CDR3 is TGTGCCAGCTCACGGGACAGGGATAACTATGGCTACACCTTC.

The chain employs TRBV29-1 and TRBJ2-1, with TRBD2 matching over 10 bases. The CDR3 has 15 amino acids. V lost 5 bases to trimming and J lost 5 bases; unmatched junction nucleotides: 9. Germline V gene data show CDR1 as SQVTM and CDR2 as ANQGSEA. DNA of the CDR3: TGCAGCGTTTGTAATCTAGCGGGGGCCGACAATGAGCAGTTCTTC. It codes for CSVCNLAGADNEQFF.

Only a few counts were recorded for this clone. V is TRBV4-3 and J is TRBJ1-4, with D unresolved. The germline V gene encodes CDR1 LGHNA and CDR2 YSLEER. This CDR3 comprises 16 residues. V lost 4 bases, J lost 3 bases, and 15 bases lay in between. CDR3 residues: CASSPNDGLSNEKLFF. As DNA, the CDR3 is TGCGCCAGCAGCCCTAACGACGGGTTGTCTAATGAAAAACTGTTTTTT.

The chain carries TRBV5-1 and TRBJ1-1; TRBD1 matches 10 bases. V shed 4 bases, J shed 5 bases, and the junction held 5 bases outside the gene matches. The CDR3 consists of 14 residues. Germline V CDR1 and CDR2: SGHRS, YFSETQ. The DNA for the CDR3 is TGCGCCAGCAGCGACAGGGGGCTGTTGACTGAAGCTTTCTTT. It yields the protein CASSDRGLLTEAFF.

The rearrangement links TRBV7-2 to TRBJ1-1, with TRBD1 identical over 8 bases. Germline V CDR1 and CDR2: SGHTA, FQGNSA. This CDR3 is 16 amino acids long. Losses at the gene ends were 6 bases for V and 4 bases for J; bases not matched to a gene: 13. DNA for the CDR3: TGTGCCAGCAGAAAGCCCTTCGACAGGGGAGGCACTGAAGCTTTCTTT. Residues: CASRKPFDRGGTEAFF.

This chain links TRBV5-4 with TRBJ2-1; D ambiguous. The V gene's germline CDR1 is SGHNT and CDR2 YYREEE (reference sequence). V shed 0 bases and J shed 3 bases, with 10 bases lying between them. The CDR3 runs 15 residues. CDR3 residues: CASSLVPGSYNEQFF. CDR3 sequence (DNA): TGTGCCAGCAGCTTGGTACCGGGTAGCTACAATGAGCAGTTCTTC.

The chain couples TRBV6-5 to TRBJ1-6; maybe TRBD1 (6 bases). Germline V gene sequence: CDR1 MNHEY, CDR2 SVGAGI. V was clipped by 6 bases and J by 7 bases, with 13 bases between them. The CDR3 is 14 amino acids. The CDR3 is CASRPRTENSPLHF. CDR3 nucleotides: TGTGCCAGCAGGCCCCGGACAGAAAATTCACCCCTCCACTTT.

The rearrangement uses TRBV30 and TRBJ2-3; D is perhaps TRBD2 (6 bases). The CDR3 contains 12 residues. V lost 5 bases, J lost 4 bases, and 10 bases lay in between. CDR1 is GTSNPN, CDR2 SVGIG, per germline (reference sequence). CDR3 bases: TGTGCCTGGGGGACTGATCCAGATACGCAGTATTTT. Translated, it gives CAWGTDPDTQYF.

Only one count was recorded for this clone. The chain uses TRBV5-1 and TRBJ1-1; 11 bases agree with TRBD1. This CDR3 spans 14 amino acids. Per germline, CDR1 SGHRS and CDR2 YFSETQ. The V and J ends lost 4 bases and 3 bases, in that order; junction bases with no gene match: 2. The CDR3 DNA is TGCGCCAGCAGCGCGGGACAGGGGGACACTGAAGCTTTCTTT. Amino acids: CASSAGQGDTEAFF.

The CDR3 loop reads CASSQAGTGVSYNEQFF. The CDR3 DNA reads as TGCGCCAGCAGCCAAGCGGGGACAGGGGTCTCCTACAATGAGCAGTTCTTC. The chain has TRBV4-3 and TRBJ2-1; 10 positions agree with TRBD1. V was pared by 1 base and J by 0 bases, with 3 bases of the junction left unmatched. Germline loops: CDR1 LGHNA, CDR2 YSLEER. The CDR3 is 17 residues long.

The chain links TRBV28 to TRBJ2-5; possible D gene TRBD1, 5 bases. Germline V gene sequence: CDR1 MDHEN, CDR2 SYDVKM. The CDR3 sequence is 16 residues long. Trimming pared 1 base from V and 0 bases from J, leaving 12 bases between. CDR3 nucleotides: TGTGCCAGCAGTTTATTACAGGCTCGTAACCAAGAGACCCAGTACTTC. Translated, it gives CASSLLQARNQETQYF.

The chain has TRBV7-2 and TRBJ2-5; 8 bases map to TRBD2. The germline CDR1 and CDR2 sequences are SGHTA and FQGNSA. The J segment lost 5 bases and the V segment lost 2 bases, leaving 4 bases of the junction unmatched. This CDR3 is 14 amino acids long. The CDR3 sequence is CASSLQAGAETQYF. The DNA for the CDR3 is TGTGCCAGCAGCTTACAAGCGGGGGCTGAGACCCAGTACTTC.